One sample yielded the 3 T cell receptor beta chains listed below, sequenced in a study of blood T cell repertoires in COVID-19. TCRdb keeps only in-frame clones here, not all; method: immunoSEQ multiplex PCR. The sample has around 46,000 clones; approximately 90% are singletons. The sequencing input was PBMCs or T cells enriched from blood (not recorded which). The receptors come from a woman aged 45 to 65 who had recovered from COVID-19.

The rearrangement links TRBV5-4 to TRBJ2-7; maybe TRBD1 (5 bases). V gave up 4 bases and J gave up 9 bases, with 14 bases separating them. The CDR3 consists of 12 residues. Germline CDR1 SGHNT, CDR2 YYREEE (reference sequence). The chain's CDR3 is CASSSTLDTQYF. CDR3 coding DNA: TGTGCCAGCAGCAGTACCCTGGACACGCAGTACTTC.

CDR3 loop: CASSVDRGSETQYF. The DNA for the CDR3 is TGTGCCAGCAGTGTAGACAGGGGTAGCGAGACCCAGTACTTC. The chain has TRBV2 and TRBJ2-5; the match to TRBD1 covers 8 bases. The trim removed 4 bases at V and 5 bases at J, leaving 6 bases unmatched. Germline V gene lookup returns CDR1 SNHLY and CDR2 FYNNEI. The CDR3 covers 14 residues.

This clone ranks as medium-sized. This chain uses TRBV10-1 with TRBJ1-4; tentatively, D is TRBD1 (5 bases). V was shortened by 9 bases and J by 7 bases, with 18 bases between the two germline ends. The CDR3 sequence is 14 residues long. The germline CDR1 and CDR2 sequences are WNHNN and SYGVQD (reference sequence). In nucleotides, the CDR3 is TGCGCCAGAACGTGTGCGTGGGGGGGTGAAAAACTGTTTTTT. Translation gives CARTCAWGGEKLFF.